The T cell receptor (beta chain) described here comes from a study of patients and donors after allogeneic stem cell transplantation. The CDR3 spans 16 residues. J was trimmed by 4 bases and V by 2 bases; bases with no gene match: 9. The germline V gene has CDR1 DFQATT and CDR2 SNEGSKA (reference sequence). This clonotype was counted a few times. TCRdb redid the calling of the RT-PCR reads with MiXCR, one entry per CDR3 protein. The sample carries approximately 160,000 distinct CDR3 sequences, approximately 31% recorded once. The receptor was isolated from a human donor who was either an allogeneic HSCT recipient or a stem cell or donor lymphocyte infusion donor (not recorded which). It is not recorded whose cells these are; they may come from a transplant donor. V is TRBV20-1 and J is TRBJ2-1; TRBD2 matches 9 bases. The sequenced material came from blood, either unsorted or a sorted T cell fraction (not recorded which). The CDR3 coding sequence is TGCAGTGCTAGACCTTGGAGACTAGCGGTTTACAATGAGCAGTTCTTC. This sequence encodes CSARPWRLAVYNEQFF.